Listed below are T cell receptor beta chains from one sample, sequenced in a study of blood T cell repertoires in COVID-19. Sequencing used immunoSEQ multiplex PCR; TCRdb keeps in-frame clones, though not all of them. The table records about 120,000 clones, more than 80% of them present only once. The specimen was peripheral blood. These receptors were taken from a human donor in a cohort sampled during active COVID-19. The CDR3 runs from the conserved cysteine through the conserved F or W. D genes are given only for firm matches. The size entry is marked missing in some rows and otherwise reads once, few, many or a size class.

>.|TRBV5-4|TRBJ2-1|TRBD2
TGTGCCAGCAGCCCCGGGGGACTAGCGGGTGAAGTCTCCTACAATGAGCAGTTCTTC
CASSPGGLAGEVSYNEQFF
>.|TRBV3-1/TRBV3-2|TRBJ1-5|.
TGTGCCAGCAGCCAAGATCAGCGAAATCAGCCCCAGCATTTT
CASSQDQRNQPQHF
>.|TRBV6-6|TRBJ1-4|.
TGTGCCAGCTCACTCAGGGGCGTAGAAGGGGAAAAACTGTTTTTT
CASSLRGVEGEKLFF
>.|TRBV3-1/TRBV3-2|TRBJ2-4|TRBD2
TGTGCCAGCAGCCAAGGGGGACTAGCGGGTGATCTAGCCAAAAACATTCAGTACTTC
CASSQGGLAGDLAKNIQYF
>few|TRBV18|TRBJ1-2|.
TGTGCCAGCTCACCACAGACAGAAAACTATGGCTACACCTTC
CASSPQTENYGYTF
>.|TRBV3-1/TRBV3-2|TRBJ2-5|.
TGTGCCAGCAGCCAAGCCTCGGGGACCCAGTACTTC
CASSQASGTQYF
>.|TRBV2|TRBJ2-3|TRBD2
TGTGCCTCAAGAGCGGGAGCGGGCACAGATACGCAGTATTTT
CASRAGAGTDTQYF
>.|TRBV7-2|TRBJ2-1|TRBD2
TGTGCCAGCAGCTTCAGGCGGGGGGGCCTGAATGAGCAGTTCTTC
CASSFRRGGLNEQFF
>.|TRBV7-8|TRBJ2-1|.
TGTGCCAGCAGCTCACAGGCTGGGGGGATGGATGAGCAGTTCTTC
CASSSQAGGMDEQFF
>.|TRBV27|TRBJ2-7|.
TGTGCCAGCAGTTTGGTAGGACTTTCCCACGAGCAGTACTTC
CASSLVGLSHEQYF
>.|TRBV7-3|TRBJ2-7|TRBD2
TGTGCCAGCAGCTCCCGACTAGCGGGGGTCTACGAGCAGTACTTC
CASSSRLAGVYEQYF
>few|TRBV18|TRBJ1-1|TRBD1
TGTGCCAGTAGACAGGGGTTGAACACTGAAGCTTTCTTT
CASRQGLNTEAFF
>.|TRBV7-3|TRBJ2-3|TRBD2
TGTGCCAGCAGCTTATACTCCGGGAGGGCACCCACAGATACGCAGTATTTT
CASSLYSGRAPTDTQYF
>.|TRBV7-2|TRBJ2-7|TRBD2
TGTGCCAGCAGCGGGAACGCGGGAGTCGGAGGAGAGCAGTACTTC
CASSGNAGVGGEQYF
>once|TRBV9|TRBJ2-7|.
TGTGCCAGCAGCCCGGATACGGGAGACGAGCAGTACTTC
CASSPDTGDEQYF
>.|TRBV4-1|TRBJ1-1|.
TGCGCCAGCAGCCAAACAAACACTGAAGCTTTCTTT
CASSQTNTEAFF
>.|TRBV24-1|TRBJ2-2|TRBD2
TGTGCCACCAGTGATCCCGGGGGGAGCGGGGAGCTGTTTTTT
CATSDPGGSGELFF
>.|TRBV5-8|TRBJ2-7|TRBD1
TGTGCCAGCAGCTTGGGGACAGGGGCCTACGAGCAGTACTTC
CASSLGTGAYEQYF
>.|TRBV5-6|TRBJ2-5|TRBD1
TGTGCCAGCAGCTACCGACAGGGAGAGACCCAGTACTTC
CASSYRQGETQYF
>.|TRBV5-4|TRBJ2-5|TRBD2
TGTGCCAGCAGCCAAGGACTAGCGGGGGGTAAAGAGACCCAGTACTTC
CASSQGLAGGKETQYF
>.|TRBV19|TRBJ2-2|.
TGTGCCAGCGCCGAAGACAGGCCCGGGGAGCTGTTTTTT
CASAEDRPGELFF
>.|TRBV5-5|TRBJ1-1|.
TGTGCCAGCGCCGGCATAGGGGGCACTGAAGCTTTCTTT
CASAGIGGTEAFF
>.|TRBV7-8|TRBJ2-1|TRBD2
TGTGCCAGCACCCTTGGAGCGGGGAATTACAATGAGCAGTTCTTC
CASTLGAGNYNEQFF
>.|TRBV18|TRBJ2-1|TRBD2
TGTGCCAGCTCACCACGGCGGGAGACCCCCCATGAGCAGTTCTTC
CASSPRRETPHEQFF
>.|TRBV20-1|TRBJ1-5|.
TGCAGTGCTAGTCGGGGGTCGTATAGCAATCAGCCCCAGCATTTT
CSASRGSYSNQPQHF
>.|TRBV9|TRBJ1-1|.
TGTGCCAGCAGCGTAGCGGGGATTGGTGAAGCTTTCTTT
CASSVAGIGEAFF
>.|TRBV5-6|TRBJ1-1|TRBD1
TGTGCCAGCAGCTTCGACAGGGACACTGAAGCTTTCTTT
CASSFDRDTEAFF
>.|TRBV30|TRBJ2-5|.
TGTGCCTGGACCCCCGACACGTACCAAGAGACCCAGTACTTC
CAWTPDTYQETQYF
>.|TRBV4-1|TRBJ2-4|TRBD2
TGCGCCAGCAGCCAACCCTGGACTAGCGGAAACATTCAGTACTTC
CASSQPWTSGNIQYF
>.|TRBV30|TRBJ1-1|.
TGTGCCTGGATAACAGGGATACAAGCTTTCTTT
CAWITGIQAFF
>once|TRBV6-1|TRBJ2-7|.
TGTGCCAGCAGTGAAGTGTTAGTTCTGGACGAGCAGTACTTC
CASSEVLVLDEQYF
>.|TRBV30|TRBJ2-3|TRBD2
TGTGCCTGGATCCGGGGGGGCCTCACAGATACGCAGTATTTT
CAWIRGGLTDTQYF
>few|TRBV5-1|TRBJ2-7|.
TGCGCCAGCAGGTCACCGGGAAGCTCCTACGAGCAGTACTTC
CASRSPGSSYEQYF
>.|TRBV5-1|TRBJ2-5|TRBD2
TGCGCCTCCGGTGGGATGGAGAGCGGGGGCCAAGAGACCCAGTACTTC
CASGGMESGGQETQYF
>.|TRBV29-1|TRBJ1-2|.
TGCAGCGTACCTTCAGCAGGGCGGTATGGCTACACCTTC
CSVPSAGRYGYTF
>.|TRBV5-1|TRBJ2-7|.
TGCGCCAGCAGCTTGGCGCCGGAAGCAGGCGAGCAGTACTTC
CASSLAPEAGEQYF
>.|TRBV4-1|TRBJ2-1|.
TGCGCCAGCAGCCACAAGGGGTTTGAGCAGTTCTTC
CASSHKGFEQFF
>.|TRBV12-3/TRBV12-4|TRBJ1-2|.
TGTGCCAGCACCATCGACAGGAACTATGGCTACACCTTC
CASTIDRNYGYTF
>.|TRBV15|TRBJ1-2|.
TGTGCCACCAGCAGGGGAGGGACCGACCTTGTTGGCTACACCTTC
CATSRGGTDLVGYTF
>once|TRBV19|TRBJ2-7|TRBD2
TGTGCCAGTGGGACTAGCGGCTCCTACGAGCAGTACTTC
CASGTSGSYEQYF
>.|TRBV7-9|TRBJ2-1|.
TGTGCCAGCAGCTTAGCAGGGGGCAATGAGCAGTTCTTC
CASSLAGGNEQFF
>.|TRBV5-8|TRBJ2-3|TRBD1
TGTGCCAGCAAGAGGACAGGGGCGAATACGCAGTATTTT
CASKRTGANTQYF
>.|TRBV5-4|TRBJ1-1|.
TGTGCCAGCAGCTTGGGGCAGAGGGAGTCTGAAGCTTTCTTT
CASSLGQRESEAFF
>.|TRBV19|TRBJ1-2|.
TGTGCCAGTAGTATGTCTGGGAGCTATGGCTACACCTTC
CASSMSGSYGYTF
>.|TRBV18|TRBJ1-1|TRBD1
TGTGCCAGCTCACCAACCGGGACAGGGAGCCCCAACACTGAAGCTTTCTTT
CASSPTGTGSPNTEAFF